The clone carrying this T cell receptor (beta chain) was seen many times. This sample is drawn from a study of spatial heterogeneity in lung cancer. Time point defined: sample taken at primary tumor resection. TCRdb re-derived calls from the 5' RACE reads in MiXCR, one entry per CDR3 protein. The data contain around 41,000 distinct CDR3 sequences, nearly 7% of them singletons. This TCR came from a female donor with early-stage non-small cell lung cancer. The sample consisted of PBMCs, taken at surgery.

CDR3 loop: CASTSRGASAYNEQFF. CDR3 in DNA: TGTGCCAGCACCTCCCGGGGCGCTAGCGCGTACAATGAGCAGTTCTTC. The chain recombines TRBV12-3 or TRBV12-4 with TRBJ2-1; TRBD2 might be the D (6 bases). The V end lost 7 bases, the J end lost 4 bases, and 20 bases lay between the germline ends. The CDR3 has 16 residues.